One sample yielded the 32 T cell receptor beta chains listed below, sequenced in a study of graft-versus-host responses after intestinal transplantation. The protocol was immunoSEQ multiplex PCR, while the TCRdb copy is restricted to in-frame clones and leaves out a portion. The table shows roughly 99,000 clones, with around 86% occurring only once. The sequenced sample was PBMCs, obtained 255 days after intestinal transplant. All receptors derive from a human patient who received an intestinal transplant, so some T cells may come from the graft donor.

The CDR3: CASSQRGGPETQYF. For the CDR3, the DNA is TGTGCCAGCAGCCAAAGGGGGGGGCCAGAGACCCAGTACTTC. The chain joins TRBV4-2 to TRBJ2-5, with D perhaps TRBD2 (7 bases). V lost 2 bases and J lost 4, with 11 bases in between. The CDR3 loop spans 14 amino acids. The germline V gene encodes CDR1 LGHNA and CDR2 YNFKEQ.

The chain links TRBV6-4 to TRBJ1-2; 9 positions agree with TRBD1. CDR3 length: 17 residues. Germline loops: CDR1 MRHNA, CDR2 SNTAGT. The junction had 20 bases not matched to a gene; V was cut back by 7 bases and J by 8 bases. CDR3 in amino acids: CASTSRDRALAPQGYTF. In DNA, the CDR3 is TGTGCCAGCACCTCCCGGGACAGGGCACTCGCCCCCCAGGGCTACACCTTC.

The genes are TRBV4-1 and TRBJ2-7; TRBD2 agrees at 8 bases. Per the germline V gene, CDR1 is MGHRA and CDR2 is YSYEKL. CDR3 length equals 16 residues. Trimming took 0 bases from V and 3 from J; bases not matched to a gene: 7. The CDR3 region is CASSQDWRGVIYEQYF. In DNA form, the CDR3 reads TGCGCCAGCAGCCAAGATTGGCGGGGGGTCATCTACGAGCAGTACTTC.

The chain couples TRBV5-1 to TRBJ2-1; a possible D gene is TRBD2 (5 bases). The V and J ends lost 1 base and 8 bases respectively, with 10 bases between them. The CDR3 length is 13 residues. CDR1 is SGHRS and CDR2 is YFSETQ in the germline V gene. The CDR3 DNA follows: TGCGCCAGCAGCTTGACCGGGGTCGATGAGCAGTTCTTC. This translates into CASSLTGVDEQFF.

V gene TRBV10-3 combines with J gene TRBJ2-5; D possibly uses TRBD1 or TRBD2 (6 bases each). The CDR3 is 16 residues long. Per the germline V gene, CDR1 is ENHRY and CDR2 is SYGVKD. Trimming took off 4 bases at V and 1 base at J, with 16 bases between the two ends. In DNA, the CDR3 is TGTGCCATCAGTGGTACCCACAGGGAGGCCCAAGAGACCCAGTACTTC. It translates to CAISGTHREAQETQYF.

The CDR3 coding sequence is TGTGCCAGCTCACCCCTGGGACAGGGGGGCTACGAGCAGTACTTC. Encoded protein: CASSPLGQGGYEQYF. The chain carries TRBV18 and TRBJ2-7; TRBD1 matches at 11 bases. Trimming cost V 3 bases and J 3 bases; bases outside gene matches: 4. The germline V gene encodes CDR1 KGHSH and CDR2 LQKENI. This CDR3 has 15 amino acids. The full variable domain, rest sourced from reference TRBV18 and TRBJ2-7, is NAGVMQNPRHLVRRRGQEARLRCSPMKGHSHVYWYRQLPEEGLKFMVYLQKENIIDESGMPKERFSAEFPKEGPSILRIQQVVRGDSAAYFCASSPLGQGGYEQYFGPGTRLTVT.

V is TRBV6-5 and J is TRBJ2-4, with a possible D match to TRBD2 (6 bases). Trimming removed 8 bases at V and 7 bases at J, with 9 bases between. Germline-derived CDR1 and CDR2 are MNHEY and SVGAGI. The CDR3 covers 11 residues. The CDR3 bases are TGTGCCAGCGCGGCGGGGAACATTCAGTACTTC. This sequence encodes CASAAGNIQYF.

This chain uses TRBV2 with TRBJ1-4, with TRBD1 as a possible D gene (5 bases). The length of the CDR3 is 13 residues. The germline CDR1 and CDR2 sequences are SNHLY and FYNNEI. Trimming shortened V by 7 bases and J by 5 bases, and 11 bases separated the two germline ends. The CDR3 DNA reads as TGTGCCAGCACATGGGGACCCAATGAAAAACTGTTTTTT. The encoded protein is CASTWGPNEKLFF.

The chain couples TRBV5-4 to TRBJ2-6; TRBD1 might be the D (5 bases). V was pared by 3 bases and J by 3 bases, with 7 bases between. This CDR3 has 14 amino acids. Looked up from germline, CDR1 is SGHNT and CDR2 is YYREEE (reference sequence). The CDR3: CASSSQGGANVLTF. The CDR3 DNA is TGTGCCAGCAGCTCCCAGGGTGGGGCCAACGTCCTGACTTTC.

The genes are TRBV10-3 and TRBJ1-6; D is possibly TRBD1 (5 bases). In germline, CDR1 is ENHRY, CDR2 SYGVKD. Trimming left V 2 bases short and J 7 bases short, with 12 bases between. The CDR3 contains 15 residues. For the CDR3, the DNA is TGTGCCATCAGTGAGGGGCAGGGTAGGAATTCACCCCTCCACTTT. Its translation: CAISEGQGRNSPLHF.

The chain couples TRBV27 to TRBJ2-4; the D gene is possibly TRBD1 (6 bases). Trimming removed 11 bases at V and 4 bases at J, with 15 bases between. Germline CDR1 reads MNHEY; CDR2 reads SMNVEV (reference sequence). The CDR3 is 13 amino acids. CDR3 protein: CAPFRRGKNIQYF. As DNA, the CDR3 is TGTGCCCCATTCCGAAGGGGGAAAAACATTCAGTACTTC.

CDR3 sequence reads: CASSGLSSRETQYF. The CDR3 region has the DNA TGTGCCAGCAGTGGACTAAGCAGCAGGGAGACCCAGTACTTC. The rearrangement uses TRBV6-6 and TRBJ2-5; the D gene is possibly TRBD2 (6 bases). This CDR3 has 14 residues. CDR1 and CDR2 (germline): MNHNY, SVGAGI (reference sequence). V was trimmed by 5 bases and J by 5 bases, leaving 15 bases between them.

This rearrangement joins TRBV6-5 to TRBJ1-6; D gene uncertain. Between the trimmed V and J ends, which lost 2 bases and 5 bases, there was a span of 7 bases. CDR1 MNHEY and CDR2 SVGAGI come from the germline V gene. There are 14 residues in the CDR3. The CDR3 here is CASSYVLDNSPLHF. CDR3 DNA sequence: TGTGCCAGCAGTTACGTTTTGGATAATTCACCCCTCCACTTT.

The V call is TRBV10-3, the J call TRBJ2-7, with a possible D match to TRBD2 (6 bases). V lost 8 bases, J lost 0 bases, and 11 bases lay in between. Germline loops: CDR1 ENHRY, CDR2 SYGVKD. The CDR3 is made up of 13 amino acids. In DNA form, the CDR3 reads TGTGCCATCGGACTCGGGGGCTCCTACGAGCAGTACTTC. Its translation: CAIGLGGSYEQYF.

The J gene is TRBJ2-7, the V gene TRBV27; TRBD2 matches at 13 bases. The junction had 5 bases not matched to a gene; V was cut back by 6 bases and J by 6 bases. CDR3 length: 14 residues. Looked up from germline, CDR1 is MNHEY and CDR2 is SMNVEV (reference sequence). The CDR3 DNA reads TGTGCCAGCAGACTAGCGGGGGGGAGTGGCGAGCAGTACTTC. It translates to CASRLAGGSGEQYF.

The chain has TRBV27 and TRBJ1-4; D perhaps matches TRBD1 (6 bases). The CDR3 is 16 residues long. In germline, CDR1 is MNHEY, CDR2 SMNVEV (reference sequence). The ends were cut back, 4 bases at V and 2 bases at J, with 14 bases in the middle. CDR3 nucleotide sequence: TGTGCCAGCAGTTGGCGCTACAGGGCTACTAATGAAAAACTGTTTTTT. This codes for CASSWRYRATNEKLFF.

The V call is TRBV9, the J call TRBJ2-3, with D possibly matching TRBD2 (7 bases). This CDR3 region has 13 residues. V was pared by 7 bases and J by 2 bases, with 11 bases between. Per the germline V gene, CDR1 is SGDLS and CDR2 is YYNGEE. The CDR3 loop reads CASGRGATDTQYF. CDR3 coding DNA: TGTGCCAGCGGTCGGGGGGCCACAGATACGCAGTATTTT.

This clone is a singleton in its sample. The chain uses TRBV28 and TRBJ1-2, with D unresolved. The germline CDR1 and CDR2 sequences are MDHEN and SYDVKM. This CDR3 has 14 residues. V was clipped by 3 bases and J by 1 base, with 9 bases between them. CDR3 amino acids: CASSFLHGNYGYTF. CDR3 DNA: TGTGCCAGCAGTTTTCTCCACGGTAACTATGGCTACACCTTC.

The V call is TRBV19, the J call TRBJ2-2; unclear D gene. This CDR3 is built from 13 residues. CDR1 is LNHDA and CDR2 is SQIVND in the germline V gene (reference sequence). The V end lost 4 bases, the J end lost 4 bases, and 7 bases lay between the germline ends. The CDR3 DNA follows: TGTGCCAGTAGTAATGTGGGCACCGGGGAGCTGTTTTTT. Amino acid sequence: CASSNVGTGELFF.

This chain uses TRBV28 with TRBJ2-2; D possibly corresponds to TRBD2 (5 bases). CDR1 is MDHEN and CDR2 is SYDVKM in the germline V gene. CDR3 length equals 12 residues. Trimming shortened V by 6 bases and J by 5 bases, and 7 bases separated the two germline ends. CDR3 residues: CASSSGTGELFF. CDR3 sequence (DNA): TGTGCCAGCAGCTCGGGGACCGGGGAGCTGTTTTTT. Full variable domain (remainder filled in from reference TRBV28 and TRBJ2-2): DVKVTQSSRYLVKRTGEKVFLECVQDMDHENMFWYRQDPGLGLRLIYFSYDVKMKEKGDIPEGYSVSREKKERFSLILESASTNQTSMYLCASSSGTGELFFGEGSRLTVL.

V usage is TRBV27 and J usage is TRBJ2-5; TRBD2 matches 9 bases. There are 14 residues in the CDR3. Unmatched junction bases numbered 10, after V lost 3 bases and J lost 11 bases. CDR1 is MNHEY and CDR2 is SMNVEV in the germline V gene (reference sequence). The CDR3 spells CASSFGAGGGEQYF. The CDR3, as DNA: TGTGCCAGCAGTTTTGGCGCGGGAGGGGGTGAGCAGTACTTC.

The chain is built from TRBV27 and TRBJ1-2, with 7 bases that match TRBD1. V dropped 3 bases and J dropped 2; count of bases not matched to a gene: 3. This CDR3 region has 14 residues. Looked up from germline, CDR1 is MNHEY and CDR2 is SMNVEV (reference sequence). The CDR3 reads CASSFGGQNYGYTF. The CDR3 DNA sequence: TGTGCCAGCAGTTTCGGGGGACAGAACTATGGCTACACCTTC.

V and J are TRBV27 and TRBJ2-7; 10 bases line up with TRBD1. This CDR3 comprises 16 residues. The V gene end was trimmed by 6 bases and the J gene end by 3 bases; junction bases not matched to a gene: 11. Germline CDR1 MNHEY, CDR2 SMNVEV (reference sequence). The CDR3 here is CASRPIGTGEDYEQYF. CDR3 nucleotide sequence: TGTGCCAGCAGGCCAATCGGGACAGGGGAAGACTACGAGCAGTACTTC.

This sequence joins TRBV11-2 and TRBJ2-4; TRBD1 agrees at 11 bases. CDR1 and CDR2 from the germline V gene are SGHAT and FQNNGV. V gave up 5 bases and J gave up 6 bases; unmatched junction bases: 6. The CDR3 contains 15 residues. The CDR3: CASSPLGQGANIQYF. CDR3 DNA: TGTGCCAGCAGCCCACTCGGACAGGGGGCAAACATTCAGTACTTC.

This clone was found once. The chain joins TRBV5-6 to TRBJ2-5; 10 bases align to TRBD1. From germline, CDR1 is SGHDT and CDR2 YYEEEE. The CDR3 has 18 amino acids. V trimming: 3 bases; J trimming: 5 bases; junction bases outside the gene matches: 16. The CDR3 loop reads CASSWGGTGVFMLETQYF. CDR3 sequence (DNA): TGTGCCAGCAGCTGGGGCGGGACAGGGGTTTTCATGCTTGAGACCCAGTACTTC.

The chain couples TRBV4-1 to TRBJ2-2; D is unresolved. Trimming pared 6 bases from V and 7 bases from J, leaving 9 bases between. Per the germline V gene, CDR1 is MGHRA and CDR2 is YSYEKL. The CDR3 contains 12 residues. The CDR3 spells CASSQSNGELFF. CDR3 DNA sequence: TGCGCCAGCAGTCAATCGAACGGGGAGCTGTTTTTT.

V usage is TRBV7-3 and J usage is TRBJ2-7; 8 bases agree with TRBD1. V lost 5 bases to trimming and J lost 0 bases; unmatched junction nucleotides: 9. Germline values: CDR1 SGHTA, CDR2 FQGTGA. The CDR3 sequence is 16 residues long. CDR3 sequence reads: CASSPWGQVISYEQYF. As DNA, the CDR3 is TGTGCCAGCAGCCCTTGGGGACAGGTGATCTCCTACGAGCAGTACTTC.

CDR3 amino acids: CAWSVHLLGTGDNEQFF. The CDR3 DNA sequence: TGTGCCTGGAGTGTACATCTCTTGGGGACGGGAGATAATGAGCAGTTCTTC. J is TRBJ2-1 and V is TRBV30; perhaps TRBD2 as D (6 bases). The CDR3 totals 17 residues. CDR1 is GTSNPN and CDR2 is SVGIG in the germline V gene (reference sequence). V lost 0 bases and J 7 bases, leaving 22 bases between the germline ends.

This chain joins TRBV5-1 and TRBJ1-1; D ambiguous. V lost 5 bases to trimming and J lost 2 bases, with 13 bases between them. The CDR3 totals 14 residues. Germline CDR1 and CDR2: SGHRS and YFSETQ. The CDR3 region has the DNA TGCGCCAGCAGTTTACCGGGTGCTAACACTGAAGCTTTCTTT. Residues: CASSLPGANTEAFF.

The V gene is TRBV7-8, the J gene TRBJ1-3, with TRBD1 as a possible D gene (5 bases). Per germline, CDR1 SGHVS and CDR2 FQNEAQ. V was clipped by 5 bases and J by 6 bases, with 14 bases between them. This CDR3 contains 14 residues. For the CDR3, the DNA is TGTGCCAGCAGCCCCCCGGGACTTACAAACACCATATATTTT. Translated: CASSPPGLTNTIYF.

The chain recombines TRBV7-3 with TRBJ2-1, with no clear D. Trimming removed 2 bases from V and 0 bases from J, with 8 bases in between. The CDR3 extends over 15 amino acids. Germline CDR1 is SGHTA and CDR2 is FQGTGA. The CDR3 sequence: CASSLEPGSYNEQFF. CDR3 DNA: TGTGCCAGCAGCTTAGAGCCAGGCTCCTACAATGAGCAGTTCTTC.

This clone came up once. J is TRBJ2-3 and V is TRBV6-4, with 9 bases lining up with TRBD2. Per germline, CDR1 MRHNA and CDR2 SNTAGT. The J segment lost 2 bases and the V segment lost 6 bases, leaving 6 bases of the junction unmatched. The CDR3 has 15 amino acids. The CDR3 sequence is CASRPLAGATDTQYF. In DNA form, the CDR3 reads TGTGCCAGCAGACCTTTAGCGGGAGCCACAGATACGCAGTATTTT.